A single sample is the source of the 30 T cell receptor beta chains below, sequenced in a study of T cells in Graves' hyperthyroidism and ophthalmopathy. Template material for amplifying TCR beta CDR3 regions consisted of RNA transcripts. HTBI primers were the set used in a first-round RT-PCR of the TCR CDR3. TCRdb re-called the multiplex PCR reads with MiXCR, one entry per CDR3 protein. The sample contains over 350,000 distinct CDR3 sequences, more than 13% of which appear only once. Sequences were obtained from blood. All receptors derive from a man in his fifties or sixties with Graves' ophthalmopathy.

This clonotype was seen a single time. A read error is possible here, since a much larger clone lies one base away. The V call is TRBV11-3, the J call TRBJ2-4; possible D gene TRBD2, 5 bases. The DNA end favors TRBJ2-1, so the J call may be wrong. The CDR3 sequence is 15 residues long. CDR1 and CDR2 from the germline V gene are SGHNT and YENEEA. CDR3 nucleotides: TGTGCCAGCAGCTCTTTCCGCATCCGGGAAAACATTCAGTTCTTC. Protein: CASSSFRIRENIQFF.

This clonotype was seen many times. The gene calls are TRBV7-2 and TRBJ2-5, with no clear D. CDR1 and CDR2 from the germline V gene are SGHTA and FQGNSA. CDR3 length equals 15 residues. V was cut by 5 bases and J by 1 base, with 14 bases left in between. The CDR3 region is CASSVSSTAQETQYF. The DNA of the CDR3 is TGTGCCAGCAGCGTATCGAGCACCGCCCAAGAGACCCAGTACTTC. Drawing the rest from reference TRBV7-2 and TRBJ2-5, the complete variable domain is GAGVSQSPSNKVTEKGKDVELRCDPISGHTALYWYRQSLGQGLEFLIYFQGNSAPDKSGLPSDRFSAERTGGSVSTLTIQRTQQEDSAVYLCASSVSSTAQETQYFGPGTRLLVL.

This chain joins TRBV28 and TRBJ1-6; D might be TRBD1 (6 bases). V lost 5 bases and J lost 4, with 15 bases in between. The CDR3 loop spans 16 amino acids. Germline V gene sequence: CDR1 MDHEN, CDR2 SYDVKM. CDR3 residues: CASSPPTGSYNSPLHF. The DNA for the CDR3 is TGTGCCAGCAGTCCCCCAACAGGGAGTTATAATTCACCCCTCCACTTT.

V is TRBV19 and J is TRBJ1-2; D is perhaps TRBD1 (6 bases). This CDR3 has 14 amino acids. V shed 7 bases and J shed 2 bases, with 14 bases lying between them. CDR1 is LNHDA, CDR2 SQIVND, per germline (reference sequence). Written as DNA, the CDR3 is TGTGCCAGTACCGCAGGACAGCTGAACTATGGCTACACCTTC. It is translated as CASTAGQLNYGYTF. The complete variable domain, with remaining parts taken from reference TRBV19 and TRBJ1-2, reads DGGITQSPKYLFRKEGQNVTLSCEQNLNHDAMYWYRQDPGQGLRLIYYSQIVNDFQKGDIAEGYSVSREKKESFPLTVTSAQKNPTAFYLCASTAGQLNYGYTFGSGTRLTVV.

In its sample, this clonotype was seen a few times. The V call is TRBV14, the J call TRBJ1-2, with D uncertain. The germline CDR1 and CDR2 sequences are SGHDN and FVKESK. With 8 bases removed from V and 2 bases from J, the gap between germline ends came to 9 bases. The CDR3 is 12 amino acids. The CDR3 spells CASESVNYGYTF. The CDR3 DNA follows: TGTGCCAGCGAGAGCGTAAACTATGGCTACACCTTC.

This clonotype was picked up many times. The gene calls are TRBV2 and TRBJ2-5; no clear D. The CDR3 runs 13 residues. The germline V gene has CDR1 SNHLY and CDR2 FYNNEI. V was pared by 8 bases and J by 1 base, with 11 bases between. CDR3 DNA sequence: TGTGCCAGCCTCAGGATCTCCCAAGAGACCCAGTACTTC. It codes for CASLRISQETQYF.

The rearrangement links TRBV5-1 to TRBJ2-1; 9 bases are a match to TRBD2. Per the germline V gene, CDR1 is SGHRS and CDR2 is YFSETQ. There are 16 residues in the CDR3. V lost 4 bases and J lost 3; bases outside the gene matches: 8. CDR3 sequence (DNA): TGCGCCAGCAGCGTTACAACTAGCGGGCTCTACAATGAGCAGTTCTTC. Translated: CASSVTTSGLYNEQFF.

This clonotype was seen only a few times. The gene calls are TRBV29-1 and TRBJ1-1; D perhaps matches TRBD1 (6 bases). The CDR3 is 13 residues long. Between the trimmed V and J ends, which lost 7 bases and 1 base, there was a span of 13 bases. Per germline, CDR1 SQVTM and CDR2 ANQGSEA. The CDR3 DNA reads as TGCAGCGCGGTACAGGGATCGAACACTGAAGCTTTCTTT. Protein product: CSAVQGSNTEAFF.

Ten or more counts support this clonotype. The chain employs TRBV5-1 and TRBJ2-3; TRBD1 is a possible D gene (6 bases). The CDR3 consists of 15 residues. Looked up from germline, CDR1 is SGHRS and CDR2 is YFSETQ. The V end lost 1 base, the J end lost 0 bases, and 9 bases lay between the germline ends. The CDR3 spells CASSLTGISTDTQYF. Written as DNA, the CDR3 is TGCGCCAGCAGCTTGACAGGGATTAGCACAGATACGCAGTATTTT.

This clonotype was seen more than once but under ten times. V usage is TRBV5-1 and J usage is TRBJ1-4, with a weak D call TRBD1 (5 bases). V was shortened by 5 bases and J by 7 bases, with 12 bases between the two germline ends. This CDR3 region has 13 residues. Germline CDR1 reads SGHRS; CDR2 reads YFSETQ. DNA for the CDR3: TGCGCCAGCAGGGGGGAGGATGGTGAAAAACTGTTTTTT. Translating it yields CASRGEDGEKLFF.

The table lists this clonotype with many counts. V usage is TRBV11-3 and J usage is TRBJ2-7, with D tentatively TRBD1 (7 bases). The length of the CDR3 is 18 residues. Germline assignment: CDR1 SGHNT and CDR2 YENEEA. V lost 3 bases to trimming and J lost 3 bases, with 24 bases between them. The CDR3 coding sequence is TGTGCCAGCAGCTTTCTCGCAGGGGGGCGCTCGGTTATCTACGAGCAGTACTTC. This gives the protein CASSFLAGGRSVIYEQYF.

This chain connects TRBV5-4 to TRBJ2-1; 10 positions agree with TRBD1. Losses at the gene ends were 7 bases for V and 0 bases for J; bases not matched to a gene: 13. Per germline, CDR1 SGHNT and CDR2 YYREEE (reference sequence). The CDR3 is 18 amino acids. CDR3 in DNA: TGTGCCAGCTGGGGGACAGGGGTGCCCCCCAACTCCTACAATGAGCAGTTCTTC. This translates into CASWGTGVPPNSYNEQFF.

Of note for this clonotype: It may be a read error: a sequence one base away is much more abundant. This CDR3 is CGARFTEGSNQPQHF. The CDR3 nucleotides are TGCGGTGCTAGGTTTACGGAGGGGAGCAATCAGCCCCAGCATTTT. This sequence joins TRBV20-1 and TRBJ1-5; the D gene is possibly TRBD1 (5 bases). The CDR3 is 15 amino acids. CDR1 and CDR2 from the germline V gene are DFQATT and SNEGSKA (reference sequence).

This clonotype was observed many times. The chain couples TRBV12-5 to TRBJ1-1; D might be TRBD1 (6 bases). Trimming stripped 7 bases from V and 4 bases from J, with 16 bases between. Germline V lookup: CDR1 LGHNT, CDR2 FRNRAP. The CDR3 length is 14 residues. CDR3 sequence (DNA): TGTGCTAGTGCCATAACAGGGCTGGTCACTGAAGCTTTCTTT. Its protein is CASAITGLVTEAFF.

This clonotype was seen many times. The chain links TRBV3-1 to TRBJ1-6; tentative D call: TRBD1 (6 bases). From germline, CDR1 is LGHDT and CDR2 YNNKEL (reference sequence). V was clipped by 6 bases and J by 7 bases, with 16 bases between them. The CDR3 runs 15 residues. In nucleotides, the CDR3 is TGTGCCAGCAGGACTAAGACAGGACCCAATTCACCCCTCCACTTT. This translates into CASRTKTGPNSPLHF.

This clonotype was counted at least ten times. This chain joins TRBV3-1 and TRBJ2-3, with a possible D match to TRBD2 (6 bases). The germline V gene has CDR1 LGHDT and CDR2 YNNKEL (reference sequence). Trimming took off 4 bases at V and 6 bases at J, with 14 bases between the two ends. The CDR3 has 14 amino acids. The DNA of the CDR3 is TGTGCCAGCAGCCGACTAGGGGATCGGGATACGCAGTATTTT. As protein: CASSRLGDRDTQYF.

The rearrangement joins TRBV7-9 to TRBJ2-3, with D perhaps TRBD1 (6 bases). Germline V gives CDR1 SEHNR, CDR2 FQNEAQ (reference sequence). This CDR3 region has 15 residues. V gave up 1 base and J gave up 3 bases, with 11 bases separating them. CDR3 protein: CASSLVQGLTDTQYF. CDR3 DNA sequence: TGTGCCAGCAGCTTAGTTCAGGGGCTGACAGATACGCAGTATTTT.

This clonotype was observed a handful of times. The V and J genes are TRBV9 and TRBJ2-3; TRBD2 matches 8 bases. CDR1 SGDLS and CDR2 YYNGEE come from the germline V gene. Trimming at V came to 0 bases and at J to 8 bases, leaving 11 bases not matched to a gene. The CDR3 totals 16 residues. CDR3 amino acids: CASSVGREGLFGTQYF. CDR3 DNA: TGTGCCAGCAGCGTAGGTCGGGAGGGCTTATTCGGTACGCAGTATTTT. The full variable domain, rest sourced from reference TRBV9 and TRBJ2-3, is DSGVTQTPKHLITATGQRVTLRCSPRSGDLSVYWYQQSLDQGLQFLIQYYNGEERAKGNILERFSAQQFPDLHSELNLSSLELGDSALYFCASSVGREGLFGTQYFGPGTRLTVL.

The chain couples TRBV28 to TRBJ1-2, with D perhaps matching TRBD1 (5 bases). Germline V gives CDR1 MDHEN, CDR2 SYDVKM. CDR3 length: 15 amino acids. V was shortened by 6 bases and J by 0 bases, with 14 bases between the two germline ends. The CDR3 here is CASSPSGTSNYGYTF. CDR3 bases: TGTGCCAGCAGCCCCTCCGGGACCTCTAACTATGGCTACACCTTC.

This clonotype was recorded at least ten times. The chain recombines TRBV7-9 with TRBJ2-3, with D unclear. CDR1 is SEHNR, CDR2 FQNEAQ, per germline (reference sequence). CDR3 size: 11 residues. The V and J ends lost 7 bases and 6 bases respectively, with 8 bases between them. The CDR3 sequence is CASTTEDTQYF. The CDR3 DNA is TGTGCCAGCACCACGGAGGATACGCAGTATTTT.

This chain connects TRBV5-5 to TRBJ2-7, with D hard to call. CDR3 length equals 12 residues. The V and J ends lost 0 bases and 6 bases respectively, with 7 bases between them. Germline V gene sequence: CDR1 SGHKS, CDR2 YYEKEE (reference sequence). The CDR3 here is CASSLGNGEQYF. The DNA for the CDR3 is TGTGCCAGCAGCTTGGGAAATGGCGAGCAGTACTTC.

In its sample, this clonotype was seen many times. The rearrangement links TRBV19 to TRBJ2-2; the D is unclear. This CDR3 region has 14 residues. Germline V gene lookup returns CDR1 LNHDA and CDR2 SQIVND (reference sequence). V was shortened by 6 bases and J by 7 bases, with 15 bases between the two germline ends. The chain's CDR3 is CASRVTGEGGELFF. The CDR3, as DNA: TGTGCCAGTAGGGTAACGGGTGAAGGCGGGGAGCTGTTTTTT. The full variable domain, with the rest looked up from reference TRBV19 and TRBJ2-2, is DGGITQSPKYLFRKEGQNVTLSCEQNLNHDAMYWYRQDPGQGLRLIYYSQIVNDFQKGDIAEGYSVSREKKESFPLTVTSAQKNPTAFYLCASRVTGEGGELFFGEGSRLTVL.

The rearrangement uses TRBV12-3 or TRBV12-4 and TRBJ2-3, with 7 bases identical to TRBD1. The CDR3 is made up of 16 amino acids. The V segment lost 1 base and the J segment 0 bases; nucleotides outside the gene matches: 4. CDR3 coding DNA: TGTGCCAGCAGTTTAGGGACAGGAAGGAGCACAGATACGCAGTATTTT. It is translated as CASSLGTGRSTDTQYF.

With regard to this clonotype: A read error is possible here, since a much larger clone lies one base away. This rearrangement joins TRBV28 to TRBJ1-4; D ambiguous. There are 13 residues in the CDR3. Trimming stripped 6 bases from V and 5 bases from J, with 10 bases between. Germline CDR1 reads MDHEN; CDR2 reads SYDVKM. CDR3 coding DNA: TGTGCCAGCAGCTTCTGGCCAAATGAAAAACTGTTTTTT. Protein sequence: CASSFWPNEKLFF.

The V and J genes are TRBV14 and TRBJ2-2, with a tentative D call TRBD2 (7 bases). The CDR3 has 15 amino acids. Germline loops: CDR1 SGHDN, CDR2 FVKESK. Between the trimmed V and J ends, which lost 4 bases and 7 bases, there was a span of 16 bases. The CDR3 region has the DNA TGTGCCAGCAGCCGATGGGGGGGGCTCGGCGGGGAGCTGTTTTTT. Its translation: CASSRWGGLGGELFF.

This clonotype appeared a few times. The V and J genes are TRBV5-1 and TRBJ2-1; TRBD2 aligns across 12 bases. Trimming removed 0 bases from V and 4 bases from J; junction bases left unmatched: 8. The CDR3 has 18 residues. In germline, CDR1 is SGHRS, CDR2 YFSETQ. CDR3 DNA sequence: TGCGCCAGCAGCTTGGCCGAGACTAGCGGGAGAGCGTACAATGAGCAGTTCTTC. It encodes CASSLAETSGRAYNEQFF.

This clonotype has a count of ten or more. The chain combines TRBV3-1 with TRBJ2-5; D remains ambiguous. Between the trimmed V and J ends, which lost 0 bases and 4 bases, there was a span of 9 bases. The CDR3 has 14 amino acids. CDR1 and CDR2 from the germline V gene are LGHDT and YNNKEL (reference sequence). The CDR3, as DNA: TGTGCCAGCAGCCAAGAAACTTTCCGAGAGACCCAGTACTTC. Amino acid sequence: CASSQETFRETQYF.

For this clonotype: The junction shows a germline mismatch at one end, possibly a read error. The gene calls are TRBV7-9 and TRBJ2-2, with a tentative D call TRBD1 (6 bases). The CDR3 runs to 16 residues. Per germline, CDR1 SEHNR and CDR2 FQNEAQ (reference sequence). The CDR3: CATSFRDTSTAGELFF. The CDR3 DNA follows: TGTGCCACCAGCTTCCGGGACACAAGCACGGCCGGGGAGCTGTTTTTT.

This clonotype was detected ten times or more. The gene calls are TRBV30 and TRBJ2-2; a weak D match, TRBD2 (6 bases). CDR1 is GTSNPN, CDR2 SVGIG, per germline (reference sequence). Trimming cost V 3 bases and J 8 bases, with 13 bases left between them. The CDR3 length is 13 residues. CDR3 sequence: CAWSVLGRGELFF. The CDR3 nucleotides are TGTGCCTGGAGCGTCCTGGGGAGGGGGGAGCTGTTTTTT.

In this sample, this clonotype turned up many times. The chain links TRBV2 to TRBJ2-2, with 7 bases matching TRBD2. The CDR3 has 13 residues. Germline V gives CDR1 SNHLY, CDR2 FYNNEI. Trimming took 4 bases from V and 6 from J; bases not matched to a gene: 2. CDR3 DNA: TGTGCCAGCAGTGTGGCGGGGGCCGGGGAGCTGTTTTTT. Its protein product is CASSVAGAGELFF.